This is a list of T cell receptor beta chains from one sample in a study of identical twins. TCRdb re-called the 5' RACE reads through MiXCR, storing one row per CDR3 protein. The profile shows hundreds of thousands of distinct CDR3 sequences, roughly 9.4% of them singletons. The source material was memory (CD45RO+) T cells sorted from blood. These receptors were collected from a woman aged 18 to 35 in good health. CDR3s include the opening cysteine and the closing phenylalanine or tryptophan. The D gene is left open where the match is weak. Rows give clone size only sometimes, using once, few, many, or a class for an expanded clone.

d_gene: NA
abundance: few
v_gene: TRBV20-1
j_gene: TRBJ1-2
CDR3nt: TGCAGTGCTAGGGCCTACGGGGGAGCTAACTATGGCTACACCTTC
CDR3aa: CSARAYGGANYGYTF

d_gene: NA
abundance: many
v_gene: TRBV7-8
j_gene: TRBJ2-7
CDR3nt: TGTGCCAGCAGCACAATCCAGGGCTTCGAGCAGTACTTC
CDR3aa: CASSTIQGFEQYF

d_gene: TRBD2
abundance: few
v_gene: TRBV7-9
j_gene: TRBJ2-7
CDR3nt: TGTGCCAGCAGCTTAGCAAGCGGGGGAGGCTACGAGCAGTACTTC
CDR3aa: CASSLASGGGYEQYF

d_gene: TRBD2
abundance: NA
v_gene: TRBV20-1
j_gene: TRBJ2-7
CDR3nt: TGCAGTGCTAGAGCCGGGACTAGCGGGTTATACGAGCAGTACTTC
CDR3aa: CSARAGTSGLYEQYF

d_gene: NA
abundance: NA
v_gene: TRBV7-2
j_gene: TRBJ2-1
CDR3nt: TGTGCCAGCAGCTCCCACCCCGGCTCCTACAATGAGCAGTTCTTC
CDR3aa: CASSSHPGSYNEQFF

d_gene: TRBD1
abundance: NA
v_gene: TRBV6-1
j_gene: TRBJ2-7
CDR3nt: TGTGCCAGCGGTCGAGACAGGGGACACGAGCAGTACTTC
CDR3aa: CASGRDRGHEQYF

d_gene: TRBD2
abundance: NA
v_gene: TRBV7-9
j_gene: TRBJ2-5
CDR3nt: TGTGCCAGCAGCTCGGGGGGGTACAAGTACCAAGAGACCCAGTACTTC
CDR3aa: CASSSGGYKYQETQYF

d_gene: NA
abundance: NA
v_gene: TRBV7-4
j_gene: TRBJ2-5
CDR3nt: TGTGCCAGCAGCCGGATCATATGTAAAGACACAACCGGGGAGACCCAGTACTTC
CDR3aa: CASSRIICKDTTGETQYF

d_gene: TRBD1
abundance: many
v_gene: TRBV14
j_gene: TRBJ1-1
CDR3nt: TGTGCCAGCAGCTCTCAGGGGGCTGTGAACACTGAAGCTTTCTTT
CDR3aa: CASSSQGAVNTEAFF

d_gene: NA
abundance: many
v_gene: TRBV12-3/TRBV12-4
j_gene: TRBJ2-2
CDR3nt: TGTGCCAGCAGTTTAAGTCCTGAGAACACCGGGGAGCTGTTTTTT
CDR3aa: CASSLSPENTGELFF

d_gene: TRBD1
abundance: NA
v_gene: TRBV20-1
j_gene: TRBJ1-1
CDR3nt: TGCAGTGCGGAGGGGGCGAACACTGAAGCTTTCTTT
CDR3aa: CSAEGANTEAFF

d_gene: NA
abundance: NA
v_gene: TRBV3-1
j_gene: TRBJ2-4
CDR3nt: TGTGCCAGCGGGGAGATCGGGGGAAACATTCAGTACTTC
CDR3aa: CASGEIGGNIQYF

d_gene: NA
abundance: few
v_gene: TRBV7-6
j_gene: TRBJ2-1
CDR3nt: TGTGCCAGCAGCCTTCCTTGGTCGGGTCCCCACAATGAGCAGTTCTTC
CDR3aa: CASSLPWSGPHNEQFF

d_gene: NA
abundance: few
v_gene: TRBV7-9
j_gene: TRBJ2-1
CDR3nt: TGTGCCAGCAGCCCCAGCCGGGGCAGGGTCAATGAGCAGTTCTTC
CDR3aa: CASSPSRGRVNEQFF

d_gene: NA
abundance: few
v_gene: TRBV6-2/TRBV6-3
j_gene: TRBJ2-3
CDR3nt: TGTGCCAGCAGTTGGTCAGATACGCAGTATTTT
CDR3aa: CASSWSDTQYF

d_gene: TRBD1
abundance: NA
v_gene: TRBV7-3
j_gene: TRBJ2-5
CDR3nt: TGTGCCAGCAGCTTAATGACAGGGTCAGAGACCCAGTACTTC
CDR3aa: CASSLMTGSETQYF

d_gene: TRBD2
abundance: many
v_gene: TRBV15
j_gene: TRBJ2-1
CDR3nt: TGTGCCACCAGCAGTAGAACTAGCGGGAAGGGTTATAGCTACAATGAGCAGTTCTTC
CDR3aa: CATSSRTSGKGYSYNEQFF

d_gene: TRBD1
abundance: many
v_gene: TRBV20-1
j_gene: TRBJ1-2
CDR3nt: TGCAGTGCTAGAGAGCGACAGGGGCCCTATGGCTACACCTTC
CDR3aa: CSARERQGPYGYTF

d_gene: TRBD2
abundance: NA
v_gene: TRBV20-1
j_gene: TRBJ2-5
CDR3nt: TGCAGTGCGAACAAGGGACTAGCACAAGAGACCCAGTACTTC
CDR3aa: CSANKGLAQETQYF

d_gene: NA
abundance: many
v_gene: TRBV1
j_gene: TRBJ1-2
CDR3nt: TGCACCAGCAGCCACGGAATCTGGGGCTACACCTTC
CDR3aa: CTSSHGIWGYTF

d_gene: NA
abundance: many
v_gene: TRBV7-9
j_gene: TRBJ2-2
CDR3nt: TGTGCCAGCAGCTCACAAGGGAGAACCGGGGAGCTGTTTTTT
CDR3aa: CASSSQGRTGELFF

d_gene: NA
abundance: NA
v_gene: TRBV7-3
j_gene: TRBJ1-1
CDR3nt: TGTGCCAGCAGGGGGCAGAGTTTGGGGGCGGCGAACACTGAAGCTTTCTTT
CDR3aa: CASRGQSLGAANTEAFF

d_gene: TRBD2
abundance: few
v_gene: TRBV2
j_gene: TRBJ2-3
CDR3nt: TGTGCCAGCAGTCCGTGGGCTAGCGGGAGAGGGGATACGCAGTATTTT
CDR3aa: CASSPWASGRGDTQYF

d_gene: TRBD2
abundance: NA
v_gene: TRBV5-1
j_gene: TRBJ2-1
CDR3nt: TGCGCCAGCAGCGTTAGCGGGGGGGCCAATAATGAGCAGTTCTTC
CDR3aa: CASSVSGGANNEQFF

d_gene: NA
abundance: few
v_gene: TRBV14
j_gene: TRBJ1-4
CDR3nt: TGTGCCAGCAGCCGGGGGCGCGTCAATGAAAAACTGTTTTTT
CDR3aa: CASSRGRVNEKLFF

d_gene: TRBD2
abundance: NA
v_gene: TRBV20-1
j_gene: TRBJ2-1
CDR3nt: TGCAGTGCTAGAACTGCGGGGGTCTACAATGAGCAGTTCTTC
CDR3aa: CSARTAGVYNEQFF

d_gene: NA
abundance: NA
v_gene: TRBV7-2
j_gene: TRBJ2-3
CDR3nt: TGTGCCAGCCGAGGGGGGCTAGCGTCTAGCACAGATACGCAGTATTTT
CDR3aa: CASRGGLASSTDTQYF

d_gene: NA
abundance: many
v_gene: TRBV20-1
j_gene: TRBJ2-2
CDR3nt: TGCAGTGCTAGTAACTCCCAGGGGAGAGGTGGGGAGCTGTTTTTT
CDR3aa: CSASNSQGRGGELFF

d_gene: NA
abundance: few
v_gene: TRBV4-2
j_gene: TRBJ1-1
CDR3nt: TGTGCCAGCAGCCAAGATTTAGGCGTTTCGGGCCCTGAAGCTTTCTTT
CDR3aa: CASSQDLGVSGPEAFF

d_gene: NA
abundance: many
v_gene: TRBV3-1
j_gene: TRBJ2-7
CDR3nt: TGTGCCAGCAGCCAAGCTCCGGAGGCCTCCTACGAGCAGTACTTC
CDR3aa: CASSQAPEASYEQYF

d_gene: NA
abundance: many
v_gene: TRBV3-1
j_gene: TRBJ1-1
CDR3nt: TGTGCCAGCAGGGAGGACAGTTTGAACACTGAAGCTTTCTTT
CDR3aa: CASREDSLNTEAFF

d_gene: NA
abundance: few
v_gene: TRBV11-2
j_gene: TRBJ2-1
CDR3nt: TGTGCCAGCAGCTTAGGTTTGGCTGCGGGACACTACAATGAGCAGTTCTTC
CDR3aa: CASSLGLAAGHYNEQFF

d_gene: NA
abundance: NA
v_gene: TRBV20-1
j_gene: TRBJ2-5
CDR3nt: TGCAGTGCGGAGCCTGGATTGAGCCAAGAGACCCAGTACTTC
CDR3aa: CSAEPGLSQETQYF

d_gene: NA
abundance: few
v_gene: TRBV6-6
j_gene: TRBJ1-1
CDR3nt: TGTGCCAGCGGCCTCGAAAAGAACACTGAAGCTTTCTTT
CDR3aa: CASGLEKNTEAFF

d_gene: NA
abundance: NA
v_gene: TRBV18
j_gene: TRBJ2-2
CDR3nt: TGTGCCAGCTCACCACTATCGAGCTCCGGGGAGCTGTTTTTT
CDR3aa: CASSPLSSSGELFF

d_gene: TRBD1
abundance: NA
v_gene: TRBV6-5
j_gene: TRBJ2-1
CDR3nt: TGTGCCAGCAGTTTGCAGGACAGGTCTCAAGGGCAGTTCTTC
CDR3aa: CASSLQDRSQGQFF

d_gene: NA
abundance: NA
v_gene: TRBV9
j_gene: TRBJ1-1
CDR3nt: TGTGCCAGCGGAGCAGGGGTCACCGGCAGAAACACTGAAGCTTTCTTT
CDR3aa: CASGAGVTGRNTEAFF

d_gene: NA
abundance: few
v_gene: TRBV2
j_gene: TRBJ1-6
CDR3nt: TGTGCCAGCAGTGAGGTCGGGCAGGGTTTTAATTCACCCCTCCACTTT
CDR3aa: CASSEVGQGFNSPLHF

d_gene: NA
abundance: few
v_gene: TRBV7-2
j_gene: TRBJ2-5
CDR3nt: TGTGCCAGCACCCTCTCGCGTTGGAACCCCGGCTGGGAGACCCAGTACTTC
CDR3aa: CASTLSRWNPGWETQYF

d_gene: NA
abundance: many
v_gene: TRBV5-1
j_gene: TRBJ2-1
CDR3nt: TGCGCCAGCAGCGAATACAATGAGCAGTTCTTC
CDR3aa: CASSEYNEQFF

d_gene: NA
abundance: few
v_gene: TRBV10-3
j_gene: TRBJ2-1
CDR3nt: TGTGCCATCGCTGAGGGTTCGGGATCGCCCTACAATGAGCAGTTCTTC
CDR3aa: CAIAEGSGSPYNEQFF

d_gene: NA
abundance: NA
v_gene: TRBV7-8
j_gene: TRBJ1-6
CDR3nt: TGTGCCAGCAACCGGCAGGGTGGTTCCTATAATTCACCCCTCCACTTT
CDR3aa: CASNRQGGSYNSPLHF

d_gene: NA
abundance: NA
v_gene: TRBV5-5
j_gene: TRBJ2-1
CDR3nt: TGTGCCAGCAGCTCGTACATTTCGCCCTACAATGAGCAGTTCTTC
CDR3aa: CASSSYISPYNEQFF

d_gene: NA
abundance: NA
v_gene: TRBV7-2
j_gene: TRBJ1-1
CDR3nt: TGTGCCAGCAGCTTAGGGGGGATGGAGAGCACTGAAGCTTTCTTT
CDR3aa: CASSLGGMESTEAFF